Presented here are 24 T cell receptor beta chains from one specimen sequenced in a study of blood T cell dynamics during melanoma immunotherapy. The repertoire was sequenced with immunoSEQ multiplex PCR; TCRdb's copy has only in-frame clones and lacks some. Of approximately 15,000 clones in the sample, more than 80% were seen once. As to time point: week 3, after first cycle of checkpoint inhibitor. Sequences were derived from blood, sampled from a patient treated with checkpoint blockade. All receptors derive from a human donor with melanoma.

This clone was observed once. The chain links TRBV29-1 to TRBJ2-3; 7 nucleotides line up with TRBD2. This CDR3 has 13 amino acids. Germline assignment: CDR1 SQVTM and CDR2 ANQGSEA. With V trimmed by 6 bases and J by 0 bases, 3 bases remained unmatched. The CDR3 DNA reads as TGCAGCGTACTTAGCGGGAGCACAGATACGCAGTATTTT. It encodes CSVLSGSTDTQYF.

Turning to this clone: Additional DNA sequences in this sample encode the identical CDR3. The rearrangement uses TRBV29-1 and TRBJ1-1; weak D call: TRBD1 (5 bases). The germline V and J ends were trimmed by 5 bases and 6 bases, with 19 bases remaining between them. The CDR3 is 14 amino acids. In germline, CDR1 is SQVTM, CDR2 ANQGSEA. The CDR3 loop is CSVTGPLRIAEAFF. The DNA for the CDR3 is TGCAGCGTTACAGGACCCCTGAGGATTGCTGAAGCTTTCTTT.

The V and J genes are TRBV5-1 and TRBJ2-1; D possibly matches TRBD1 or TRBD2 (5 bases each). The length of the CDR3 is 15 residues. Germline values: CDR1 SGHRS, CDR2 YFSETQ. The ends were cut back, 0 bases at V and 3 bases at J, with 10 bases in the middle. The CDR3 DNA reads TGCGCCAGCAGCTTGGAGGGTGGGGGCTACAATGAGCAGTTCTTC. Amino acids: CASSLEGGGYNEQFF.

The V call is TRBV2, the J call TRBJ2-7; TRBD2 matches 8 bases. CDR1 SNHLY and CDR2 FYNNEI come from the germline V gene. This CDR3 is built from 15 residues. J lost 0 bases, V lost 6 bases, and 7 bases had no gene match. The CDR3 DNA reads as TGTGCCAGCAGAGTTAGCGGGACCCCCTCCTACGAGCAGTACTTC. Its protein product is CASRVSGTPSYEQYF.

The chain couples TRBV5-6 to TRBJ2-4, with 10 bases identical to TRBD2. There are 15 residues in the CDR3. V gave up 4 bases and J gave up 2 bases; unmatched junction bases: 3. The V gene's germline CDR1 is SGHDT and CDR2 YYEEEE. Here the CDR3 DNA reads TGTGCCAGCAGCCTAGCGGGAGAGACCAAAAACATTCAGTACTTC. It codes for CASSLAGETKNIQYF.

The chain couples TRBV5-8 to TRBJ1-2, with 7 bases lining up with TRBD1. Germline CDR1 SGHTS, CDR2 YDEGEE. Losses at the gene ends were 4 bases for V and 8 bases for J; bases not matched to a gene: 8. This CDR3 spans 13 amino acids. The CDR3: CASSRIGGGGYTF. The CDR3 nucleotides read TGTGCCAGCAGCCGGATCGGAGGGGGCGGCTACACCTTC.

This CDR3 is CASSPSPKQGPYEQYF. The DNA for the CDR3 is TGTGCCAGCAGCCCCTCACCGAAACAGGGCCCCTACGAGCAGTACTTC. J is TRBJ2-7 and V is TRBV9, with a tentative D call TRBD1 (6 bases). The CDR3 runs 16 residues. Per the germline V gene, CDR1 is SGDLS and CDR2 is YYNGEE. V was shortened by 4 bases and J by 2 bases, with 19 bases between the two germline ends.

The genes are TRBV5-4 and TRBJ2-5; D remains ambiguous. Germline V gene lookup returns CDR1 SGHNT and CDR2 YYREEE (reference sequence). Trimming took off 5 bases at V and 2 bases at J, with 4 bases between the two ends. This CDR3 is 11 amino acids long. The CDR3 DNA follows: TGTGCCAGCAGTTTACAAGAGACCCAGTACTTC. It specifies CASSLQETQYF.

V gene TRBV19 combines with J gene TRBJ2-1; D unresolved. The germline V gene has CDR1 LNHDA and CDR2 SQIVND (reference sequence). The V gene lost 5 bases and the J gene lost 9 bases, with 11 bases spanning the gap. The CDR3 sequence is 12 residues long. The chain's CDR3 is CASSSRLGEQFF. The DNA of the CDR3 is TGTGCCAGTAGTTCTAGACTTGGTGAGCAGTTCTTC.

CDR3 sequence (DNA): TGCGCCAGCAACCGGGTCCCAGAACCAGGGGATACGCAGTATTTT. This encodes CASNRVPEPGDTQYF. The chain carries TRBV5-1 and TRBJ2-3, with a possible D match to TRBD1 (5 bases). CDR3 length: 15 residues. The V and J ends lost 6 bases and 6 bases respectively, with 20 bases between them. Looked up from germline, CDR1 is SGHRS and CDR2 is YFSETQ. The whole variable domain, filled in from reference TRBV5-1 and TRBJ2-3, reads KAGVTQTPRYLIKTRGQQVTLSCSPISGHRSVSWYQQTPGQGLQFLFEYFSETQRNKGNFPGRFSGRQFSNSRSEMNVSTLELGDSALYLCASNRVPEPGDTQYFGPGTRLTVL.

The rearrangement joins TRBV2 to TRBJ2-1; TRBD1 agrees at 7 bases. CDR3 length: 16 amino acids. The V gene end was trimmed by 8 bases and the J gene end by 2 bases; junction bases not matched to a gene: 12. Germline-derived CDR1 and CDR2 are SNHLY and FYNNEI. The CDR3 nucleotides read TGTGCCAGCGTCCGGGACAGAGAAACTCCCTACAATGAGCAGTTCTTC. Translated: CASVRDRETPYNEQFF.

This clone has a handful of counts. The chain employs TRBV7-9 and TRBJ1-1; D is uncertain. Germline V lookup: CDR1 SEHNR, CDR2 FQNEAQ (reference sequence). Between the trimmed V and J ends, which lost 2 bases and 1 base, there was a span of 5 bases. The CDR3 is 13 amino acids. The CDR3 DNA follows: TGTGCCAGCAGCTTACGGGAGAACACTGAAGCTTTCTTT. Its translation is CASSLRENTEAFF.

The V gene is TRBV28, the J gene TRBJ2-7; TRBD1 matches 9 bases. This CDR3 region has 18 residues. Looked up from germline, CDR1 is MDHEN and CDR2 is SYDVKM. V was clipped by 5 bases and J by 4 bases; unmatched bases: 18. Written as DNA, the CDR3 is TGTGCCAGCAGTGGGACAGGGAGAGGGAATCGGCCAGGTTACGAGCAGTACTTC. Translating gives CASSGTGRGNRPGYEQYF.

This clone was recorded once. The gene calls are TRBV2 and TRBJ2-5, with D tentatively TRBD2 (6 bases). The CDR3 covers 16 residues. From germline, CDR1 is SNHLY and CDR2 FYNNEI. Trimming left V 6 bases short and J 4 bases short, with 21 bases between. CDR3 sequence reads: CASSLPPAEEGETQYF. The CDR3 region has the DNA TGTGCCAGCAGCCTTCCCCCAGCGGAGGAGGGAGAGACCCAGTACTTC.

This CDR3 is CASSLASGNEQFF. In nucleotides, the CDR3 is TGTGCCAGCAGCTTAGCGTCCGGGAATGAGCAGTTCTTC. The V and J genes are TRBV7-3 and TRBJ2-1; D unclear. The CDR3 loop spans 13 amino acids. V was clipped by 2 bases and J by 7 bases, with 9 bases between them. Germline CDR1 and CDR2: SGHTA and FQGTGA.

The chain employs TRBV2 and TRBJ2-1, with 8 bases fitting TRBD1. The junction had 6 bases not matched to a gene; V was cut back by 5 bases and J by 6 bases. Germline V gene lookup returns CDR1 SNHLY and CDR2 FYNNEI. CDR3 size: 14 residues. The CDR3 DNA reads as TGTGCCAGCAGTCGACAGGGGCTCAGCAATGAGCAGTTCTTC. This translates into CASSRQGLSNEQFF.

The rearrangement joins TRBV7-8 to TRBJ2-1; D call uncertain. CDR1 is SGHVS, CDR2 FQNEAQ, per germline. V lost 2 bases and J 0 bases, leaving 11 bases between the germline ends. The CDR3 extends over 16 amino acids. The CDR3 nucleotides are TGTGCCAGCAGCTTAAAAAGGACGAGCTCCTACAATGAGCAGTTCTTC. It specifies CASSLKRTSSYNEQFF. Combining the CDR3 with reference TRBV7-8 and TRBJ2-1 gives the whole variable domain GAGVSQSPRYKVAKRGQDVALRCDPISGHVSLFWYQQALGQGPEFLTYFQNEAQLDKSGLPSDRFFAERPEGSVSTLKIQRTQQEDSAVYLCASSLKRTSSYNEQFFGPGTRLTVL.

The V call is TRBV11-2, the J call TRBJ2-7, with TRBD1 identical over 7 bases. There are 13 residues in the CDR3. With 8 bases clipped from V and 2 bases from J, the junction kept 6 bases outside the gene matches. Germline V lookup: CDR1 SGHAT, CDR2 FQNNGV. CDR3 residues: CASGPGQTYEQYF. For the CDR3, the DNA is TGTGCCAGCGGACCGGGACAGACCTACGAGCAGTACTTC.

This chain joins TRBV19 and TRBJ1-5; the D gene is possibly TRBD1 (5 bases). V was pared by 0 bases and J by 7 bases, with 13 bases between. Germline lookup yields CDR1 LNHDA and CDR2 SQIVND (reference sequence). The CDR3 runs to 15 residues. The CDR3 sequence: CASSIEQGSGQPQHF. CDR3 nucleotides: TGTGCCAGTAGTATAGAGCAGGGATCTGGGCAGCCCCAGCATTTT.

This chain joins TRBV11-2 and TRBJ2-2; D remains unclear. Trimming cost V 2 bases and J 0 bases, with 10 bases left between them. Germline loops: CDR1 SGHAT, CDR2 FQNNGV. The CDR3 covers 16 residues. The CDR3 bases are TGTGCCAGCAGCTTAACGTGGCGGACGAACACCGGGGAGCTGTTTTTT. It encodes CASSLTWRTNTGELFF.

This chain uses TRBV28 with TRBJ2-1, with 10 bases aligning to TRBD2. After removal of 4 bases from V and 0 bases from J, the junction contained 3 bases not matched to a gene. Germline V gene lookup returns CDR1 MDHEN and CDR2 SYDVKM. The CDR3 extends over 16 amino acids. CDR3 region: CASSYSGRSSYNEQFF. The DNA of the CDR3 is TGTGCCAGCAGTTATAGCGGGAGGAGCTCCTACAATGAGCAGTTCTTC.

This clone was observed once. The CDR3: CASSKGLAVHEQYF. The CDR3 coding sequence is TGTGCCAGTAGTAAGGGACTAGCGGTCCACGAGCAGTACTTC. The chain has TRBV19 and TRBJ2-5, with 11 bases that match TRBD2. The J call is uncertain, as TRBJ2-7 better fits the DNA end. From germline, CDR1 is LNHDA and CDR2 SQIVND (reference sequence). The CDR3 sequence is 14 residues long.

V is TRBV27 and J is TRBJ2-7; D is unresolved. CDR1 MNHEY and CDR2 SMNVEV come from the germline V gene (reference sequence). The CDR3 length is 16 residues. V was cut by 5 bases and J by 7 bases, with 24 bases left in between. This CDR3 reads CASSAHKTEMLREQYF. In nucleotides, the CDR3 is TGTGCCAGCAGTGCTCACAAGACTGAAATGCTACGAGAGCAGTACTTC.

The gene calls are TRBV5-6 and TRBJ2-5, with 9 bases identical to TRBD1. Germline V gene sequence: CDR1 SGHDT, CDR2 YYEEEE. Unmatched junction bases numbered 3, after V lost 0 bases and J lost 9 bases. CDR3 length equals 13 residues. The CDR3 nucleotides are TGTGCCAGCAGCTTGGGGACAGGGGAGGCCCAGTACTTC. It specifies CASSLGTGEAQYF.